This record covers a single T cell receptor (beta chain). Antigen specificity is unknown. The sample comes from a study of T cell responses to AZD1222 COVID-19 vaccine. The assay was immunoSEQ multiplex PCR, and TCRdb's table has in-frame clones only and misses some. The sample consists of approximately 150,000 clones, 90% to 95% of them appearing once. Whole-study results and caveats: Among the donors, most were white British and more were female, and clonal diversity was possibly underestimated. Per reports, nearly half of all spike-specific TCRs target regions that are unmutated in variants. Repertoire samples came only from after the peak T cell response.

This CDR3 comprises 16 residues. The V gene lost 6 bases and the J gene lost 0 bases, with 15 bases spanning the gap. Per the germline V gene, CDR1 is GTSNPN and CDR2 is SVGIG (reference sequence). Source: peripheral blood, taken on day 0 of AZD1222 vaccination. The rearrangement links TRBV30 to TRBJ1-6; D gene uncertain. This TCR was recovered from an adult in good health. The chain's CDR3 is CACHRRRSSYNSPLHF. The CDR3 bases are TGTGCCTGCCACCGACGGCGGAGCTCCTATAATTCACCCCTCCACTTT.